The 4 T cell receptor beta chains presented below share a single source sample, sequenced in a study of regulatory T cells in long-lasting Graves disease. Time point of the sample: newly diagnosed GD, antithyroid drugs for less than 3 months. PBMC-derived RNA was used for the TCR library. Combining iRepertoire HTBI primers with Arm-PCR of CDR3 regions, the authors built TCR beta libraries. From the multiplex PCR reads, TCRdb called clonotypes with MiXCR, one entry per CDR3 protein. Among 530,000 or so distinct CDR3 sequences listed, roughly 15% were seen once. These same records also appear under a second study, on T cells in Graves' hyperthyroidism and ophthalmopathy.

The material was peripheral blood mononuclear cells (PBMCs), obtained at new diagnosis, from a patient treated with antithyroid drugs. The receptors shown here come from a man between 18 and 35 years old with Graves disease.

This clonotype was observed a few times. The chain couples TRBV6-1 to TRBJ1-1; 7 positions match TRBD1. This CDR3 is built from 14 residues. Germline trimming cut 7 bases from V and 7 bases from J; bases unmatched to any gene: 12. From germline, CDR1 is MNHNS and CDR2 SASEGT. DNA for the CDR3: TGTGCCAGCATTGGGCAGGGGGATGTGGGTGAAGCTTTCTTT. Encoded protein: CASIGQGDVGEAFF.

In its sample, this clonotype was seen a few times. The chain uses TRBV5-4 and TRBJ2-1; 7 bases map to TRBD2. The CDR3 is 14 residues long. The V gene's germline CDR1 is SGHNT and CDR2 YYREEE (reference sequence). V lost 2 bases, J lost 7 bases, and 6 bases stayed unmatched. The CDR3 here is CASSLGGRENEQFF. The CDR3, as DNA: TGTGCCAGCAGCTTAGGAGGGCGGGAGAATGAGCAGTTCTTC.

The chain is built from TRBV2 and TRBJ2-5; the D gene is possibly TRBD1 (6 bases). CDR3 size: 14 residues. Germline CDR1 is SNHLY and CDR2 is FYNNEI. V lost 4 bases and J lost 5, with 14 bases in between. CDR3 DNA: TGTGCCAGCAGTGTATACAGGGTTGGCGAGACCCAGTACTTC. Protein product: CASSVYRVGETQYF.

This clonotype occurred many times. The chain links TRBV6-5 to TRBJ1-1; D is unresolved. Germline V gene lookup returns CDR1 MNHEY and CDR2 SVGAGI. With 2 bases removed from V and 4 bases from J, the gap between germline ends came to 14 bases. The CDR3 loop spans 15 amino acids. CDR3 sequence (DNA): TGTGCCAGCAGTTACCGGCGGTCCCGGGGCACTGAAGCTTTCTTT. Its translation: CASSYRRSRGTEAFF.